The 8 T cell receptor beta chains listed next were all sequenced from one sample in a study of control samples from healthy donors and cancer patients. Method: immunoSEQ multiplex PCR; TCRdb's copy keeps in-frame clones and lacks some. This sample has 200,000 to 250,000 clones, with over 90% found just once. Input material: blood. These receptors all come from a man aged 50 to 60 in good health.

The chain links TRBV12-3 or TRBV12-4 to TRBJ1-2, with D hard to call. Trimming left V 3 bases short and J 1 base short, with 6 bases between. The CDR3 runs 13 residues. Here the CDR3 reads CASSFGDNYGYTF. The CDR3 DNA reads as TGTGCCAGCAGTTTCGGGGATAACTATGGCTACACCTTC.

CDR3 DNA: TGTGCCAGCTCACTAACCCGGGAGTATGATGGCTACACCTTC. It encodes CASSLTREYDGYTF. This chain uses TRBV18 with TRBJ1-2; D gene unclear. This CDR3 comprises 14 residues. V lost 4 bases and J 6 bases, leaving 15 bases between the germline ends. Germline assignment: CDR1 KGHSH and CDR2 LQKENI.

The chain has TRBV30 and TRBJ2-7; D might be TRBD1 (6 bases). The CDR3 is made up of 15 amino acids. Germline assignment: CDR1 GTSNPN and CDR2 SVGIG (reference sequence). Trimming cost V 5 bases and J 6 bases, with 23 bases left between them. The CDR3 region has the DNA TGTGCCTGGGCCCAGAGGAGAACAGGGACGATCGAGCAGTACTTC. It yields the protein CAWAQRRTGTIEQYF.

The chain combines TRBV2 with TRBJ2-7; TRBD2 might be the D (6 bases). The V gene's germline CDR1 is SNHLY and CDR2 FYNNEI. V dropped 4 bases and J dropped 6 bases, with 16 bases sitting between them. The CDR3 extends over 14 amino acids. For the CDR3, the DNA is TGTGCCAGCAGTGGCCCTAGCGTTAGTTCCGAGCAGTACGTC. Translated, it gives CASSGPSVSSEQYV.

The genes are TRBV9 and TRBJ2-7, with 10 nucleotides matching TRBD2. Germline CDR1 SGDLS, CDR2 YYNGEE. CDR3 length: 14 residues. V trimming: 7 bases; J trimming: 4 bases; junction bases outside the gene matches: 8. The CDR3 bases are TGTGCCAGCTCGAGTGGGACTAGCGAGTACGAGCAGTACTTC. This sequence encodes CASSSGTSEYEQYF.

This chain links TRBV6-5 with TRBJ2-7; TRBD1 agrees at 9 bases. Germline CDR1 is MNHEY and CDR2 is SVGAGI. V lost 6 bases to trimming and J lost 5 bases; unmatched junction nucleotides: 8. This CDR3 is built from 14 residues. CDR3: CASSPRTGVNEQYV. CDR3 DNA: TGTGCCAGCAGCCCACGGACAGGGGTAAACGAGCAGTACGTC.

The chain couples TRBV28 to TRBJ1-5; 7 bases align to TRBD1. CDR1 is MDHEN, CDR2 SYDVKM, per germline. This CDR3 has 15 amino acids. V was pared by 4 bases and J by 6 bases, with 9 bases of the junction left unmatched. For the CDR3, the DNA is TGTGCCAGCAGTTACAGGGGCCCCGTTGGTCAGCCCCAGCATTTT. Its protein product is CASSYRGPVGQPQHF.

The genes are TRBV7-8 and TRBJ1-1; 7 nucleotides line up with TRBD1. CDR1 and CDR2 (germline): SGHVS, FQNEAQ. V was pared by 5 bases and J by 0 bases, with 6 bases of the junction left unmatched. The CDR3 is made up of 15 amino acids. Here the CDR3 reads CASSTQGTVNTEAFF. The CDR3 nucleotides read TGTGCCAGCAGCACCCAGGGGACAGTGAACACTGAAGCTTTCTTT. Variable domain in full (rest from reference TRBV7-8 and TRBJ1-1): GAGVSQSPRYKVAKRGQDVALRCDPISGHVSLFWYQQALGQGPEFLTYFQNEAQLDKSGLPSDRFFAERPEGSVSTLKIQRTQQEDSAVYLCASSTQGTVNTEAFFGQGTRLTVV.